This TCR beta chain originates from a study of shared clonotypes between healthy human individuals. Measured with immunoSEQ multiplex PCR; TCRdb has only the in-frame clones, and not every one. The sample yields about 2.3 million clones, just under 95% seen once. Sequencing used naive CD4+ T cells from PBMCs. Subset specified: CD45RA+ positively selected. This TCR was recovered from a man between 18 and 35 years old in good health. Some clones in this sample may be carry-over from other donors' samples.

The CDR3 coding sequence is TGTGCCAGCTCACCTACTCCGGGACGTGGGGGGAATGGCTACACCTTC. Protein product: CASSPTPGRGGNGYTF. J is TRBJ1-2 and V is TRBV18, with D maybe TRBD1 (5 bases). The germline gives CDR1 KGHSH, CDR2 LQKENI. V lost 3 bases to trimming and J lost 6 bases, with 20 bases between them. The CDR3 is 16 amino acids.